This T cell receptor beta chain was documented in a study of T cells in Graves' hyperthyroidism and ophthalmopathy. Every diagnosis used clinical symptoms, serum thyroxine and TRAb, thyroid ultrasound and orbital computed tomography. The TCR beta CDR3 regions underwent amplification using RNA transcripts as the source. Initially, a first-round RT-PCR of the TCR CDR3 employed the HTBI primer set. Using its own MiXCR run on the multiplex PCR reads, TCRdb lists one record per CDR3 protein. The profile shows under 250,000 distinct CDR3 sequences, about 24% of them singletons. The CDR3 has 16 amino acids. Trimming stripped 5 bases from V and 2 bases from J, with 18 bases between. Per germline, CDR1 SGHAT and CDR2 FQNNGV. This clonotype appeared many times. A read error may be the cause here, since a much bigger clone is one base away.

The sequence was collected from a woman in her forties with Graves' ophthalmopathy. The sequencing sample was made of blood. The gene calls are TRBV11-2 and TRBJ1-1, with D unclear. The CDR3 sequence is CASSLPRLGTNTEAFF. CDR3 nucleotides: TGTGCCAGCAGCCTTCCCAGGTTAGGCACCAACACTGAAGCTTTCTTT.